A single T cell receptor (beta chain) is shown here with its context. Between the trimmed V and J ends, which lost 0 bases and 8 bases, there was a span of 13 bases. This CDR3 contains 14 residues. The germline gives CDR1 MNHEY, CDR2 SVGAGI. Authors' processing steps: Reference gene primers were amplified, and this amplification served to estimate nucleated cell counts. Generated by immunoSEQ multiplex PCR, the TCRdb table keeps only in-frame clones and is missing some. V, J and clone size are taken as reported in that table, and D and trimming were inferred from the DNA itself. The sample lists about 350,000 clones; 88% were seen once. The data originate from a study of blood T cell repertoires in COVID-19. Study-level background: Nucleic acid was either cDNA or gDNA, and it came from T cells, B-cell-depleted T cells, or PBMCs.

This chain joins TRBV6-5 and TRBJ1-2; the D is unclear. This TCR was recovered from a woman aged 30 to 39 who had been exposed to COVID-19. The sample was PBMCs or T cells enriched from blood (not recorded which). The CDR3 nucleotides read TGTGCCAGCAGTTACTCGGGCGCTGTTGGCGGCTACACCTTC. It is translated as CASSYSGAVGGYTF.